A selection of T cell receptor beta chains follows, all from one sample in a study of OX40 agonist ivuxolimab in advanced cancers. Libraries were prepared by immunoSEQ multiplex PCR; TCRdb keeps only in-frame clonotypes and omits some of them. The sample consists of 95,000 to 150,000 clones, 80% to 95% of them appearing once. Specimen: CD4+ or CD8+ T cells sorted from blood, collected in a trial of the OX40 agonist ivuxolimab. These receptor sequences come from an adult with an advanced solid tumor such as melanoma, head and neck, liver or kidney cancer. Each CDR3 is given with its conserved first and last residue. The D gene is left open where the match is weak. Not all rows give a size; the values are once, few, many and, for expanded clones, a class.

>TRBV5-1|-|14|-|TRBJ2-1
CASSLEGRLNEQFF
TGCGCCAGCAGCTTGGAAGGACGGTTGAATGAGCAGTTCTTC
>TRBV2|-|15|-|TRBJ1-5
CASCRQNLRDQPQHF
TGTGCCAGTTGCCGACAGAACCTTAGAGATCAGCCCCAGCATTTT
>TRBV7-3|-|13|-|TRBJ2-3
CASGRSGGDTQYF
TGTGCCAGCGGCCGGTCTGGGGGCGATACGCAGTATTTT
>TRBV19|-|13|-|TRBJ2-3
CASSSRLPVTQYF
TGTGCCAGTAGTTCCCGCCTCCCAGTTACGCAGTATTTT
>TRBV2|-|13|-|TRBJ1-2
CASSDQKPYGYTF
TGTGCCAGCAGTGACCAGAAACCCTATGGCTACACCTTC
>TRBV11-3|-|14|-|TRBJ2-1
CASSAPGPRGEQFF
TGTGCCAGCTCGGCTCCGGGACCCCGGGGTGAGCAGTTCTTC
>TRBV28|-|15|TRBD2|TRBJ2-3
CASTTSGMSTDTQYF
TGTGCCAGCACGACTAGCGGGATGAGCACAGATACGCAGTATTTT
>TRBV6-5|-|15|TRBD2|TRBJ2-3
CASTYGTSITDTQYF
TGTGCCAGCACCTACGGGACTAGCATCACAGATACGCAGTATTTT
>TRBV19|-|15|TRBD1|TRBJ1-2
CASSIVRTGRLGYTF
TGTGCCAGTAGTATAGTCAGGACAGGTCGTCTGGGCTACACCTTC
>TRBV7-3|-|15|TRBD1|TRBJ2-1
CASSFSTGEDNEQFF
TGTGCCAGCAGCTTTAGTACAGGGGAAGACAATGAGCAGTTCTTC
>TRBV6-6|few|16|TRBD1|TRBJ2-2
CASSYSGQVNTGELFF
TGTGCCAGCAGTTACTCGGGACAGGTGAACACCGGGGAGCTGTTTTTT
>TRBV7-9|once|17|TRBD2|TRBJ2-2
CASTQTSGGLNTGELFF
TGTGCCAGCACCCAGACTAGCGGGGGGCTGAACACCGGGGAGCTGTTTTTT
>TRBV5-4|-|15|TRBD2|TRBJ2-7
CASSLSASGFYEQYF
TGTGCCAGCAGCTTGTCCGCTAGCGGGTTCTACGAGCAGTACTTC
>TRBV6-5|few|15|-|TRBJ1-6
CASGPATGENSPLHF
TGTGCCAGCGGGCCCGCGACAGGAGAAAATTCACCCCTCCACTTT
>TRBV2|-|12|-|TRBJ1-5
CASRGYNQPQHF
TGTGCCAGCAGAGGGTACAATCAGCCCCAGCATTTT
>TRBV6-1|-|14|TRBD2|TRBJ2-3
CASRSGGTTDTQYF
TGTGCCAGCAGGTCGGGGGGGACCACAGATACGCAGTATTTT
>TRBV6-5|-|14|-|TRBJ1-4
CASSYQGWDEKLFF
TGTGCCAGCAGTTATCAGGGTTGGGATGAAAAACTGTTTTTT
>TRBV2|few|14|-|TRBJ1-6
CASSVDPDYSPLHF
TGTGCCAGCAGTGTGGACCCGGACTATTCACCCCTCCACTTT
>TRBV10-3|-|16|-|TRBJ2-5
CAISEGPPGGRETQHF
TGTGCCATCAGTGAGGGCCCGCCTGGGGGGCGAGAGACCCAGCACTTC
>TRBV6-1|-|12|-|TRBJ1-1
CASSRFGEGAFF
TGTGCCAGCAGCCGCTTCGGTGAGGGAGCTTTCTTT
>TRBV15|-|16|-|TRBJ2-5
CATSRADTPDRETQYF
TGTGCCACCAGCCGGGCGGACACCCCGGATCGGGAGACCCAGTACTTC
>TRBV9|-|16|-|TRBJ1-3
CASSAVTGTSGNTIYF
TGTGCCAGCAGCGCAGTAACAGGGACCTCTGGAAACACCATATATTTT
>TRBV4-1|-|15|-|TRBJ1-1
CASSQGVLAVTEAFF
TGCGCCAGCAGCCAAGGCGTGCTAGCCGTCACTGAAGCTTTCTTT
>TRBV28|-|13|-|TRBJ1-2
CASSPGPLYGYTF
TGTGCCAGCAGTCCAGGACCGTTGTATGGCTACACCTTC
>TRBV19|-|16|-|TRBJ2-5
CASRSGSGGPEETQYF
TGTGCCAGTAGGTCCGGTTCCGGCGGACCCGAAGAGACCCAGTACTTC
>TRBV11-3|-|16|TRBD1|TRBJ1-1
CASSISTGRMNTEAFF
TGTGCCAGCAGCATTTCGACAGGGCGAATGAACACTGAAGCTTTCTTT
>TRBV27|once|16|TRBD2|TRBJ2-7
CASSTIGLAGSYEQYF
TGTGCCAGCAGTACCATCGGACTAGCCGGCTCCTACGAGCAGTACTTC
>TRBV5-6|-|14|-|TRBJ1-5
CASSPGRLNQPQHF
TGTGCCAGCAGCCCGGGACGGCTTAATCAGCCCCAGCATTTT
>TRBV27|-|15|-|TRBJ1-2
CASTKAGARNYGYTF
TGTGCCAGCACCAAAGCGGGGGCGCGCAACTATGGCTACACCTTC
>TRBV6-5|-|14|TRBD1|TRBJ2-1
CASSRDSSYNEQFF
TGTGCCAGCAGTCGGGACAGTTCCTACAATGAGCAGTTCTTC
>TRBV5-1|-|12|TRBD2|TRBJ2-1
CASREASGEQFF
TGCGCCAGCAGGGAGGCTAGCGGGGAGCAGTTCTTC
>TRBV4-1|-|16|TRBD1|TRBJ2-5
CASSQDRGQGWETQYF
TGCGCCAGCAGCCAAGATCGGGGACAGGGCTGGGAGACCCAGTACTTC
>TRBV7-3|-|15|TRBD2|TRBJ2-3
CASSPQGTSGDTQYF
TGTGCCAGCAGCCCCCAGGGGACTAGCGGAGATACGCAGTATTTT
>TRBV19|-|14|TRBD1|TRBJ1-4
CASSSSTGTGKLFF
TGTGCCAGTAGTTCCTCGACAGGGACGGGAAAACTGTTTTTT
>TRBV28|-|16|TRBD1|TRBJ1-2
CASRYRTGEVSDGYTF
TGTGCCAGCAGGTACCGGACAGGGGAGGTTTCGGATGGCTACACCTTC
>TRBV5-1|once|16|TRBD1|TRBJ1-1
CASSYSGTGASAEAFF
TGCGCCAGCAGCTACTCCGGGACAGGGGCTTCCGCTGAAGCTTTCTTT
>TRBV21-1|-|15|-|TRBJ1-1
CASSKPAGMNTEAFF
TGTGCCAGCAGCAAGCCGGCAGGGATGAACACTGAAGCTTTCTTT
>TRBV30|-|15|-|TRBJ1-1
CAWSVTVTGNTEAFF
TGTGCCTGGAGTGTAACGGTCACGGGGAACACTGAAGCTTTCTTT
>TRBV19|few|14|-|TRBJ1-5
CASSMGEGGQPQHF
TGTGCCAGTAGTATGGGGGAAGGAGGCCAGCCCCAGCATTTT
>TRBV7-2|-|13|-|TRBJ1-5
CASSSNPVQPQHF
TGTGCCAGCAGCTCGAATCCGGTTCAGCCCCAGCATTTT
>TRBV18|-|13|-|TRBJ2-1
CASSPSGNNEQFF
TGTGCCAGCTCACCCTCTGGCAACAATGAGCAGTTCTTC
>TRBV9|-|15|TRBD1|TRBJ1-2
CASSASQGGNYGYTF
TGTGCCAGCAGCGCATCACAGGGGGGGAACTATGGCTACACCTTC
>TRBV28|-|14|-|TRBJ1-4
CASSSGSANEKLFF
TGTGCCAGCAGTTCCGGCTCGGCTAATGAAAAACTGTTTTTT
>TRBV27|-|22|-|TRBJ1-4
CASSFSPPKVVRGLEVNEKLFF
TGTGCCAGCAGTTTTTCCCCCCCTAAAGTCGTCAGGGGCCTCGAAGTTAATGAAAAACTGTTTTTT
>TRBV18|-|12|-|TRBJ2-5
CASSPSQETQYF
TGTGCCAGCTCACCCTCCCAAGAGACCCAGTACTTC
>TRBV7-8|-|15|-|TRBJ1-2
CASSLTQGFFYGYTF
TGTGCCAGCAGCTTAACCCAGGGTTTCTTCTATGGCTACACCTTC